This T cell receptor beta chain was recorded in a study of long-term antiretroviral therapy in people with HIV. Treatment locations for all participants with HIV were in the United States. Ahead of DNA extraction, samples held about 0.95-10 million cryopreserved PBMC each. Investigators performed immunoSEQ version v3.0 at survey level. Profiled with immunoSEQ multiplex PCR; TCRdb holds only in-frame clones, not every one. The sample yields roughly 29,000 clones, 75% to 90% seen once. V dropped 4 bases and J dropped 1 base, with 10 bases sitting between them. From germline, CDR1 is MNHEY and CDR2 SVGAGI. The CDR3 totals 14 residues. Study findings and constraints: Post-ART, diversity grew, though it stayed under transplant donor control levels.

About this clone: Its specificity is not known.

The receptor's source is a middle-aged man with HIV. The sample was unsorted PBMCs, taken 0.3 years after starting antiretroviral therapy. The gene calls are TRBV6-5 and TRBJ1-1, with D unresolved. CDR3 DNA sequence: TGTGCCAGCAGTTTGGGCAGGAGGAACACTGAAGCTTTCTTT. Amino acids: CASSLGRRNTEAFF.